The T cell receptor (beta chain) described here comes from a study of blood T cell repertoires in COVID-19 (TCRdb year 2020). With respect to the entire study: Samples from collaborators originated in the United States, Italy and Spain and spanned both the acute and convalescent phases of COVID-19. Where available, HLA class I and class II types were obtained from metadata supplied by the sample provider rather than from assay-based typing. Subjects who had been exposed to COVID-19, were actively infected with it, or had recovered from it provided the deeply sampled blood TCRbeta repertoires that made up the dataset. The material from the prospective study consisted of cDNA or gDNA derived from T cells, B-cell-depleted T cells, or PBMCs. Sample metadata almost always included a de-identified subject ID, COVID-19 status, age in years and sex. Samples were obtained from the ongoing ImmuneRACE study (first 160 participants) and from about 1,300 subjects provided by 6 global collaborators. The repertoires were made available in a free public database intended to serve as a resource for research on the immune response to SARS-CoV-2.

The CDR3 spans 13 residues, from the cysteine through the phenylalanine. Here the CDR3 DNA is all that survives: 39 bases in frame from base 1. From a lookup of the germline V gene (reference sequence), CDR1 and CDR2 are MNHEY and SMNVEV. Cut back by 1 base and 6 bases, the V and J ends lie 10 bases apart. Comment on this clone: Its antigen specificity is not known. No qualities accompany the bases; no much larger clone lies one base away.

TCRbeta CDR3 regions were amplified from genomic DNA using the immunoSEQ Assay, a bias-controlled multiplex PCR. The study's processing was this. The number of nucleated cells in each sample was estimated from the amplification of reference gene primers within the assay. To quantify the absolute abundance of each unique TCRbeta CDR3 rearrangement, sequence reads were collapsed and filtered. For each sample, productive Simpson clonality was calculated as the square root of Simpson's diversity index across productive rearrangements. The immuneACCESS repertoire file appears here via TCRdb, limited to in-frame rearrangements. These files lack a portion of the clones; in checked studies, under half of the deficit traces to unresolved V genes, and the cause of the others is not known. D and trimming come from the DNA, and the V and J calls and clone size come from that table. The sample table contains around 190,000 clones; only one count was recorded for approximately 80% of them. The ten largest clones represent approximately 13% of the sample.

What the authors observed across the whole study: The amount of clinical and demographic metadata varied by source and participant and was provided uncurated.

Each collaborating institution followed its own protocols to collect whole blood in K2EDTA tubes. For TCRbeta analysis, collaborators shipped samples as frozen whole blood, isolated PBMCs, or DNA extracted from either of those sample types. The specimen was peripheral blood. The clonotype comes from a human donor in a cohort sampled during active COVID-19. The V gene is TRBV27 and the J gene is TRBJ2-7, with a tentative D gene TRBD2 over 7 matching bases. CDR3 reads: CASSLWGGGEQYF. The nucleotides read TGTGCCAGCAGTTTATGGGGGGGCGGCGAGCAGTACTTC.